The T cell receptor (beta chain) described here comes from a study of metastatic and nonmetastatic thyroid tumors. At the level of the study: Repertoire data that came from the blood and tumor or nodule tissue of malignant and benign thyroid patients were compared.

This clone came up many times. Until they underwent thyroid surgery, no patient had received any treatment. Per the original methods: Researchers built a distant-metastasis classifier for papillary thyroid cancer that drew on CDR3 differences across clinicopathological groups. With MiXCR, TCRdb called clones anew from the PCR reads. None of the V and J calls come from the authors' own analysis; TCRdb made them. The sample shows around 30,000 clones, 10% to 15% of them seen only once. The source material was blood. The TCR sequence derives from a female donor with papillary thyroid cancer or a benign thyroid nodule (not recorded which). Some clones in this sample may be carry-over from other donors' samples.

Here the CDR3 DNA reads TGCAGTGCTAGCTCGTTCCGTAGCGGGAGGGCTAGGCCAGATACGCAGTATTTT. Residues: CSASSFRSGRARPDTQYF. This chain connects TRBV20-1 to TRBJ2-3, with 11 bases aligning to TRBD2. The ends lost 3 bases at V and 4 bases at J; junction bases unmatched: 15. CDR1 and CDR2 from the germline V gene are DFQATT and SNEGSKA (reference sequence). The CDR3 extends over 18 amino acids.